The TCR beta chain under discussion was sequenced for a study of post-analysis software for immune sequencing data. Study background: Disease courses included relapsing-remitting, secondary progressive and progressive-relapsing multiple sclerosis.

Prepared libraries of TCR beta cDNA carried unique molecular identifiers. Yield was 500,000 to 600,000 cDNA molecules from approximately 0.91 to 9.4 million T cells. In TCRdb, the PCR reads were re-called with MiXCR into one record per CDR3 protein. The sample records some 800,000 distinct CDR3 sequences, about half being singletons. CDR3 length: 15 amino acids. CDR1 is MNHEY and CDR2 is SVGAGI in the germline V gene. With V trimmed by 6 bases and J by 3 bases, 3 bases remained unmatched. On this clonotype: Its antigen is currently unknown.

Notes on the study in general: There were four or five TRBV segments more frequent in patients than controls, and TRBV5-6, TRBV5-1 and TRBV20-1 were among them. Under F measure analysis, samples from one preparation batch co-clustered strongly. Multiple sclerosis patients had significantly lower normalized Chao1 diversity than controls.

Sample: blood. V and J are TRBV6-5 and TRBJ2-3, with TRBD2 identical over 13 bases. The sequence came from a girl aged 5-17 years with multiple sclerosis. CDR3 sequence: CASRRGLAGTDTQYF. The CDR3 nucleotides read TGTGCCAGCAGGCGGGGACTAGCGGGAACAGATACGCAGTATTTT.